These 25 T cell receptor beta chains were all obtained from the same sample, sequenced in a study of cytomegalovirus exposure and HLA in healthy donors. TCRdb keeps only in-frame clones here, not all; method: immunoSEQ multiplex PCR. This sample has 150,000 to 200,000 clones, with approximately 81% found just once. Source material: PBMCs. Receptors originate from a man aged 25 to 40 in good health and CMV-seropositive.

This chain links TRBV29-1 with TRBJ2-5; D may be TRBD2 (5 bases). Germline assignment: CDR1 SQVTM and CDR2 ANQGSEA. This CDR3 spans 14 amino acids. Trimming left V 5 bases short and J 1 base short, with 14 bases between. The CDR3 DNA reads as TGCAGCGTTCCAATAGTGCGGGCCCAAGAGACCCAGTACTTC. The encoded protein is CSVPIVRAQETQYF. The entire variable domain, with the rest obtained from reference TRBV29-1 and TRBJ2-5, is as follows: SAVISQKPSRDICQRGTSLTIQCQVDSQVTMMFWYRQQPGQSLTLIATANQGSEATYESGFVIDKFPISRPNLTFSTLTVSNMSPEDSSIYLCSVPIVRAQETQYFGPGTRLLVL.

V and J are TRBV6-6 and TRBJ1-5, with a weak D call TRBD1 (5 bases). The CDR3 has 14 residues. Germline lookup yields CDR1 MNHNY and CDR2 SVGAGI (reference sequence). Trimming shortened V by 5 bases and J by 4 bases, and 12 bases separated the two germline ends. Here the CDR3 DNA reads TGTGCCAGCAGTGAGGTTAGGGGAAATCAGCCCCAGCATTTT. Protein sequence: CASSEVRGNQPQHF.

The chain carries TRBV6-4 and TRBJ2-3; 7 bases are shared with TRBD2. Germline trimming cut 2 bases from V and 2 bases from J; bases unmatched to any gene: 1. Germline V gene sequence: CDR1 MRHNA, CDR2 SNTAGT. The CDR3 is 14 amino acids. CDR3 loop: CASSDGLDTDTQYF. The CDR3 coding sequence is TGTGCCAGCAGTGACGGACTAGACACAGATACGCAGTATTTT.

J is TRBJ1-4 and V is TRBV6-1; D possibly corresponds to TRBD1 (5 bases). Per the germline V gene, CDR1 is MNHNS and CDR2 is SASEGT. The V gene lost 0 bases and the J gene lost 4 bases, with 9 bases spanning the gap. This CDR3 region has 15 residues. The DNA for the CDR3 is TGTGCCAGCAGTGAAGCGGTCGGGGGTAATGAAAAACTGTTTTTT. Encoded protein: CASSEAVGGNEKLFF.

This clone has only one observation. The chain couples TRBV9 to TRBJ1-6, with TRBD1 matching over 7 bases. Germline trimming cut 3 bases from V and 9 bases from J; bases unmatched to any gene: 3. The CDR3 runs to 13 residues. CDR1 is SGDLS and CDR2 is YYNGEE in the germline V gene. CDR3 sequence (DNA): TGTGCCAGCAGCGCGGACAGGAGTTCACCCCTCCACTTT. Translating gives CASSADRSSPLHF.

The V and J genes are TRBV18 and TRBJ1-1; TRBD1 agrees at 10 bases. Looked up from germline, CDR1 is KGHSH and CDR2 is LQKENI. Unmatched junction bases numbered 9, after V lost 3 bases and J lost 5 bases. The CDR3 is 16 amino acids. The CDR3 sequence is CASSPLVDRGWTEAFF. The DNA of the CDR3 is TGTGCCAGCTCACCCCTCGTGGACAGGGGGTGGACTGAAGCTTTCTTT.

As DNA, the CDR3 is TGCAGCGTTCAGTCAGGGACAGATACGCAGTATTTT. Its protein is CSVQSGTDTQYF. J is TRBJ2-3 and V is TRBV29-1, with D perhaps matching TRBD1 (5 bases). Germline V CDR1 and CDR2: SQVTM, ANQGSEA. The CDR3 has 12 residues. Trimming left V 5 bases short and J 3 bases short, with 9 bases between.

The gene calls are TRBV6-5 and TRBJ1-1, with 9 nucleotides matching TRBD1. The CDR3 length is 16 residues. Germline loops: CDR1 MNHEY, CDR2 SVGAGI. Trimming at V came to 0 bases and at J to 5 bases, leaving 7 bases not matched to a gene. CDR3 sequence: CASSYSRTGVRTEAFF. DNA for the CDR3: TGTGCCAGCAGTTACTCGCGGACAGGGGTCCGGACTGAAGCTTTCTTT.

The CDR3 is CASSVSGDPSNSPLHF. CDR3 nucleotide sequence: TGTGCCAGCAGCGTTTCTGGAGACCCATCGAATTCACCCCTCCACTTT. This rearrangement joins TRBV9 to TRBJ1-6; D not resolved. Trimming left V 2 bases short and J 7 bases short, with 16 bases between. This CDR3 is 16 amino acids long. Germline CDR1 reads SGDLS; CDR2 reads YYNGEE. The complete variable domain, with remaining parts taken from reference TRBV9 and TRBJ1-6, reads DSGVTQTPKHLITATGQRVTLRCSPRSGDLSVYWYQQSLDQGLQFLIQYYNGEERAKGNILERFSAQQFPDLHSELNLSSLELGDSALYFCASSVSGDPSNSPLHFGNGTRLTVT.

The rearrangement uses TRBV7-9 and TRBJ1-2; D gene uncertain. The CDR3 is 13 residues long. Germline V gene lookup returns CDR1 SEHNR and CDR2 FQNEAQ (reference sequence). With 1 base removed from V and 6 bases from J, the gap between germline ends came to 9 bases. DNA of the CDR3: TGTGCCAGCAGCTTAGTCGCCGGGGATGGCTACACCTTC. Amino acids: CASSLVAGDGYTF.

The gene calls are TRBV11-3 and TRBJ2-2; D possibly corresponds to TRBD1 (5 bases). With 5 bases removed from V and 2 bases from J, the gap between germline ends came to 15 bases. The germline gives CDR1 SGHNT, CDR2 YENEEA. The CDR3 loop spans 16 amino acids. The DNA for the CDR3 is TGTGCCAGCAGCCCGAGCATGGGGCGTAACACCGGGGAGCTGTTTTTT. Translating gives CASSPSMGRNTGELFF.

The V call is TRBV9, the J call TRBJ2-6; TRBD1 matches 10 bases. CDR3 size: 18 residues. Germline-derived CDR1 and CDR2 are SGDLS and YYNGEE. The ends lost 4 bases at V and 2 bases at J; junction bases unmatched: 9. This CDR3 is CASSPRTGGRTGANVLTF. As DNA, the CDR3 is TGTGCCAGCAGCCCAAGGACAGGGGGTCGAACTGGGGCCAACGTCCTGACTTTC.

The chain recombines TRBV11-2 with TRBJ2-5; 7 bases line up with TRBD1. V lost 5 bases and J lost 3; bases outside the gene matches: 3. The germline gives CDR1 SGHAT, CDR2 FQNNGV. The CDR3 has 13 amino acids. CDR3 nucleotides: TGTGCCAGCAGCCTGGGACAGAAAGAGACCCAGTACTTC. Amino acids: CASSLGQKETQYF.

The chain couples TRBV11-3 to TRBJ2-4; a weak D match, TRBD2 (6 bases). Trimming left V 5 bases short and J 8 bases short, with 16 bases between. This CDR3 region has 14 residues. Germline loops: CDR1 SGHNT, CDR2 YENEEA. The CDR3 nucleotides are TGTGCCAGCAGCGCGGGACCCCCATTGGACATTCAGTACTTC. Translated, it gives CASSAGPPLDIQYF. The whole variable domain, remainder taken from reference TRBV11-3 and TRBJ2-4, is EAGVVQSPRYKIIEKKQPVAFWCNPISGHNTLYWYLQNLGQGPELLIRYENEEAVDDSQLPKDRFSAERLKGVDSTLKIQPAELGDSAVYLCASSAGPPLDIQYFGAGTRLSVL.

This chain joins TRBV2 and TRBJ1-1, with 7 nucleotides matching TRBD1. The germline V gene has CDR1 SNHLY and CDR2 FYNNEI. The CDR3 length is 13 residues. With 8 bases clipped from V and 3 bases from J, the junction kept 6 bases outside the gene matches. CDR3 nucleotides: TGTGCCAGCTCGACAGGGTCTCACACTGAAGCTTTCTTT. Translated, it gives CASSTGSHTEAFF.

This clone was detected once. CDR3 coding DNA: TGTGCCAGCAGTTCCCGAATGACTAGCGCGACAGGGACCCAGTACTTC. Protein product: CASSSRMTSATGTQYF. This rearrangement joins TRBV28 to TRBJ2-5; TRBD2 matches 8 bases. Germline CDR1 and CDR2: MDHEN and SYDVKM. The V segment lost 4 bases and the J segment 7 bases; nucleotides outside the gene matches: 14. This CDR3 comprises 16 residues.

The rearrangement joins TRBV19 to TRBJ1-2; D is perhaps TRBD1 (5 bases). V lost 6 bases and J lost 2, with 13 bases in between. The CDR3 runs 14 residues. Germline loops: CDR1 LNHDA, CDR2 SQIVND (reference sequence). The CDR3 DNA is TGTGCCAGTAGGCCTGGGGCTTCGAACTATGGCTACACCTTC. Translating gives CASRPGASNYGYTF.

The chain is built from TRBV9 and TRBJ2-3; 7 nucleotides line up with TRBD2. V lost 2 bases to trimming and J lost 6 bases; unmatched junction nucleotides: 6. CDR1 and CDR2 from the germline V gene are SGDLS and YYNGEE. The CDR3 has 14 residues. The CDR3 DNA follows: TGTGCCAGCAGCGTTTGGGGGGGTTATGATACGCAGTATTTT. Translated, it gives CASSVWGGYDTQYF.

Here the CDR3 reads CASSSLVGVVNEQFF. Here the CDR3 DNA reads TGCGCCAGCAGCTCTCTGGTGGGAGTAGTGAATGAGCAGTTCTTC. This chain connects TRBV5-1 to TRBJ2-1; weak D call: TRBD2 (5 bases). The CDR3 length is 15 residues. Per germline, CDR1 SGHRS and CDR2 YFSETQ. V was trimmed by 3 bases and J by 7 bases, leaving 17 bases between them.

This clone was seen more than once but under ten times. V gene TRBV15 combines with J gene TRBJ1-2; the match to TRBD1 covers 7 bases. The CDR3 is 13 residues long. Per the germline V gene, CDR1 is LNHNV and CDR2 is YYDKDF (reference sequence). V trimming: 4 bases; J trimming: 2 bases; junction bases outside the gene matches: 1. The CDR3 coding sequence is TGTGCCACCAGCAAGGGACAGAACTATGGCTACACCTTC. It yields the protein CATSKGQNYGYTF.

The chain employs TRBV6-5 and TRBJ1-3; tentatively, D is TRBD1 (6 bases). Germline-derived CDR1 and CDR2 are MNHEY and SVGAGI. This CDR3 is built from 14 residues. V lost 6 bases and J 5 bases, leaving 14 bases between the germline ends. CDR3 sequence: CASSPTGTRNTIYF. In DNA form, the CDR3 reads TGTGCCAGCAGCCCCACAGGGACCAGAAACACCATATATTTT.

V and J are TRBV5-4 and TRBJ2-5, with 13 bases fitting TRBD2. V was pared by 3 bases and J by 5 bases, with 7 bases of the junction left unmatched. CDR3 length: 16 residues. CDR1 is SGHNT, CDR2 YYREEE, per germline (reference sequence). The CDR3 sequence is CASSSPGTSGDETQYF. CDR3 DNA sequence: TGTGCCAGCAGCTCGCCGGGGACTAGCGGGGATGAGACCCAGTACTTC.

The chain recombines TRBV28 with TRBJ2-5, with TRBD2 identical over 10 bases. V lost 7 bases, J lost 2 bases, and 13 bases stayed unmatched. Germline V lookup: CDR1 MDHEN, CDR2 SYDVKM. CDR3 length equals 17 residues. In nucleotides, the CDR3 is TGTGCCAGCAACCGTCGATTAGGAGCGGGAGGGCAAGAGACCCAGTACTTC. Protein product: CASNRRLGAGGQETQYF.

The genes are TRBV4-3 and TRBJ2-7; possibly TRBD2 for D (6 bases). The CDR3 covers 20 residues. CDR1 is LGHNA and CDR2 is YSLEER in the germline V gene. V was trimmed by 0 bases and J by 3 bases, leaving 27 bases between them. The CDR3 bases are TGCGCCAGCAGCCAAGACCGGAGGCGGTCTGCGGGGTTAAATTTCTACGAGCAGTACTTC. Translation gives CASSQDRRRSAGLNFYEQYF.

The chain combines TRBV14 with TRBJ2-3, with D maybe TRBD1 (5 bases). The CDR3 totals 14 residues. Per germline, CDR1 SGHDN and CDR2 FVKESK. Trimming stripped 0 bases from V and 5 bases from J, with 9 bases between. CDR3 coding DNA: TGTGCCAGCAGCCAAGACAGGGCCAGAGATACGCAGTATTTT. It translates to CASSQDRARDTQYF. The whole variable domain, filled in from reference TRBV14 and TRBJ2-3, reads EAGVTQFPSHSVIEKGQTVTLRCDPISGHDNLYWYRRVMGKEIKFLLHFVKESKQDESGMPNNRFLAERTGGTYSTLKVQPAELEDSGVYFCASSQDRARDTQYFGPGTRLTVL.